The 31 T cell receptor beta chains given below trace back to one sample, sequenced in a study of T cell responses to AZD1222 COVID-19 vaccine. The method was immunoSEQ multiplex PCR; TCRdb's version includes in-frame clones alone and lacks a portion of them. The table has 150,000 to 180,000 clones, roughly 90% seen once. The sequencing used peripheral blood, collected on day 0 of AZD1222 vaccination. Receptors originate from an adult in good health.

The chain combines TRBV4-1 with TRBJ1-1; TRBD1 matches at 7 bases. CDR3 size: 16 residues. Per the germline V gene, CDR1 is MGHRA and CDR2 is YSYEKL. The V segment lost 0 bases and the J segment 1 base; nucleotides outside the gene matches: 5. The CDR3 region has the DNA TGCGCCAGCAGCCAAGATCTGCACAGGGGGAACACTGAAGCTTTCTTT. Residues: CASSQDLHRGNTEAFF.

The chain combines TRBV19 with TRBJ2-7, with 9 bases that match TRBD1. V shed 4 bases and J 5 bases; nucleotides not matched to a gene: 9. The CDR3 has 15 amino acids. The germline V gene encodes CDR1 LNHDA and CDR2 SQIVND (reference sequence). The CDR3 coding sequence is TGTGCCAGTAGTACTTCTTCCCGGACAGGGGACGAGCAGTACTTC. It yields the protein CASSTSSRTGDEQYF.

The chain couples TRBV5-1 to TRBJ1-1, with D possibly matching TRBD1 (5 bases). The germline V gene encodes CDR1 SGHRS and CDR2 YFSETQ. The CDR3 is made up of 15 amino acids. Trimming removed 0 bases at V and 6 bases at J, with 15 bases between. The CDR3 loop reads CASSLAGAAFSEAFF. The CDR3, as DNA: TGCGCCAGCAGCTTGGCCGGGGCAGCATTTTCTGAAGCTTTCTTT.

V and J are TRBV11-2 and TRBJ1-1; TRBD1 agrees at 8 bases. The junction had 2 bases not matched to a gene; V was cut back by 4 bases and J by 7 bases. In germline, CDR1 is SGHAT, CDR2 FQNNGV. The CDR3 contains 12 residues. Here the CDR3 reads CASSSTGVEAFF. CDR3 coding DNA: TGTGCCAGCAGCTCGACAGGGGTTGAAGCTTTCTTT.

The genes are TRBV7-6 and TRBJ2-1; 15 nucleotides agree with TRBD2. This CDR3 comprises 15 residues. V lost 5 bases, J lost 12 bases, and 8 bases stayed unmatched. Germline V lookup: CDR1 SGHVS, CDR2 FNYEAQ. The CDR3 DNA sequence: TGTGCCAGCAGCGCTGGACTAGCGGGGGGGCAGGCGCAGTTCTTC. Encoded protein: CASSAGLAGGQAQFF.

This chain uses TRBV7-2 with TRBJ1-1; D gene uncertain. Germline V gene lookup returns CDR1 SGHTA and CDR2 FQGNSA. V lost 5 bases and J 1 base, leaving 11 bases between the germline ends. The length of the CDR3 is 14 residues. CDR3 loop: CASSLHPRNTEAFF. The CDR3 DNA sequence: TGTGCCAGCAGCCTACACCCTAGGAACACTGAAGCTTTCTTT.

V and J are TRBV6-5 and TRBJ1-5; tentatively, D is TRBD1 (5 bases). V dropped 8 bases and J dropped 7 bases, with 15 bases sitting between them. The germline V gene encodes CDR1 MNHEY and CDR2 SVGAGI. CDR3 length equals 13 residues. CDR3 residues: CASDGGVGQPQHF. In nucleotides, the CDR3 is TGTGCCAGCGATGGGGGTGTAGGGCAGCCCCAGCATTTT.

The rearrangement links TRBV30 to TRBJ2-7; 7 bases match TRBD1. CDR1 GTSNPN and CDR2 SVGIG come from the germline V gene (reference sequence). V lost 2 bases, J lost 5 bases, and 3 bases stayed unmatched. The CDR3 consists of 12 residues. CDR3 DNA: TGTGCCTGGAGTCAGACAGGGCACGAGCAGTACTTC. Translated: CAWSQTGHEQYF. The full variable domain, in which reference TRBV30 and TRBJ2-7 provide the parts outside the CDR3, is SQTIHQWPATLVQPVGSPLSLECTVEGTSNPNLYWYRQAAGRGLQLLFYSVGIGQISSEVPQNLSASRPQDRQFILSSKKLLLSDSGFYLCAWSQTGHEQYFGPGTRLTVT.

The chain joins TRBV4-1 to TRBJ2-1; 9 positions match TRBD1. After removal of 0 bases from V and 6 bases from J, the junction contained 12 bases not matched to a gene. Germline V gene sequence: CDR1 MGHRA, CDR2 YSYEKL. This CDR3 is 18 amino acids long. This CDR3 reads CASSQDLNSGTGSNEQFF. CDR3 coding DNA: TGCGCCAGCAGCCAAGATCTAAACTCCGGGACAGGGAGCAATGAGCAGTTCTTC.

The chain recombines TRBV5-1 with TRBJ1-2; D is perhaps TRBD1 (6 bases). This CDR3 contains 16 residues. Germline CDR1 SGHRS, CDR2 YFSETQ. The V gene lost 1 base and the J gene lost 2 bases, with 15 bases spanning the gap. This CDR3 is CASSLFGAGENYGYTF. The CDR3 nucleotides are TGCGCCAGCAGCTTGTTCGGTGCAGGGGAGAACTATGGCTACACCTTC.

The rearrangement links TRBV7-2 to TRBJ2-5; D gene uncertain. CDR3 length: 14 residues. The germline V gene encodes CDR1 SGHTA and CDR2 FQGNSA. Trimming pared 0 bases from V and 1 base from J, leaving 6 bases between. In DNA form, the CDR3 reads TGTGCCAGCAGCTTAGCCCGGGCCCAAGAGACCCAGTACTTC. This sequence encodes CASSLARAQETQYF.

The chain links TRBV7-9 to TRBJ2-1, with 7 bases matching TRBD2. The germline CDR1 and CDR2 sequences are SEHNR and FQNEAQ (reference sequence). With 3 bases clipped from V and 3 bases from J, the junction kept 5 bases outside the gene matches. The CDR3 is made up of 15 amino acids. The CDR3 protein is CASSFLASGYNEQFF. CDR3 nucleotide sequence: TGTGCCAGCAGCTTTCTCGCTAGCGGCTACAATGAGCAGTTCTTC.

The table lists this clone with a count of one. J is TRBJ2-6 and V is TRBV19; D perhaps matches TRBD2 (6 bases). V was cut by 8 bases and J by 0 bases, with 14 bases left in between. This CDR3 spans 16 amino acids. CDR1 LNHDA and CDR2 SQIVND come from the germline V gene (reference sequence). As DNA, the CDR3 is TGTGCCAGTGGGGGACTCTTGAGCTCTGGGGCCAACGTCCTGACTTTC. Translation: CASGGLLSSGANVLTF.

The V and J genes are TRBV9 and TRBJ2-1; no clear D gene. This CDR3 is built from 15 residues. Trimming left V 2 bases short and J 2 bases short, with 11 bases between. CDR1 is SGDLS, CDR2 YYNGEE, per germline. CDR3: CASSVVPTPYNEQFF. In DNA, the CDR3 is TGTGCCAGCAGCGTCGTTCCCACACCCTACAATGAGCAGTTCTTC.

This sequence joins TRBV12-3 or TRBV12-4 and TRBJ1-5; D unresolved. V lost 3 bases, J lost 4 bases, and 7 bases lay in between. The CDR3 totals 13 residues. CDR3: CASSLEENQPQHF. CDR3 bases: TGTGCCAGCAGTTTGGAGGAGAATCAGCCCCAGCATTTT.

This clone appeared once. In DNA, the CDR3 is TGTGCCAGCAGCCCCCGACTAGCTGGTGAGCAGTTCTTC. Translated, it gives CASSPRLAGEQFF. The chain couples TRBV9 to TRBJ2-1; 7 bases fit TRBD2. J lost 9 bases, V lost 4 bases, and 7 bases had no gene match. CDR1 is SGDLS and CDR2 is YYNGEE in the germline V gene. The CDR3 has 13 amino acids.

The CDR3 loop is CSVVTGAQPQHF. The DNA of the CDR3 is TGCAGCGTCGTGACAGGGGCCCAGCCCCAGCATTTT. The chain employs TRBV29-1 and TRBJ1-5; TRBD1 matches at 8 bases. This CDR3 contains 12 residues. With V trimmed by 6 bases and J by 7 bases, 5 bases remained unmatched. Germline V gives CDR1 SQVTM, CDR2 ANQGSEA. The whole variable domain, remainder taken from reference TRBV29-1 and TRBJ1-5, is SAVISQKPSRDICQRGTSLTIQCQVDSQVTMMFWYRQQPGQSLTLIATANQGSEATYESGFVIDKFPISRPNLTFSTLTVSNMSPEDSSIYLCSVVTGAQPQHFGDGTRLSIL.

The chain carries TRBV11-1 and TRBJ1-2, with D perhaps TRBD1 (6 bases). The length of the CDR3 is 15 residues. Deletions cut 1 base from V and 2 bases from J, with 11 bases between. Germline V CDR1 and CDR2: SGHAT, FQDESV (reference sequence). The CDR3 loop is CASSLGTAINYGYTF. The CDR3 nucleotides read TGTGCCAGCAGCTTAGGGACAGCGATAAACTATGGCTACACCTTC. Together with reference TRBV11-1 and TRBJ1-2, the CDR3 gives the full variable domain: EAEVAQSPRYKITEKSQAVAFWCDPISGHATLYWYRQILGQGPELLVQFQDESVVDDSQLPKDRFSAERLKGVDSTLKIQPAELGDSAMYLCASSLGTAINYGYTFGSGTRLTVV.

The chain links TRBV7-2 to TRBJ1-2, with TRBD1 identical over 8 bases. V shed 5 bases, J shed 0 bases, and the junction held 11 bases outside the gene matches. Germline V gene data show CDR1 as SGHTA and CDR2 as FQGNSA. This CDR3 has 17 residues. The CDR3 spells CASSPRTGSRTNYGYTF. The CDR3 DNA follows: TGTGCCAGCAGCCCCCGGACAGGGTCGAGGACTAACTATGGCTACACCTTC.

CDR3 in DNA: TGTGCCAGCAAATACTCGTTTAGGGGGAGTCCTGAAAAACTGTTTTTT. Translated: CASKYSFRGSPEKLFF. This rearrangement joins TRBV6-5 to TRBJ1-4; D possibly corresponds to TRBD1 (6 bases). V was clipped by 7 bases and J by 7 bases, with 22 bases between them. This CDR3 has 16 amino acids. Germline CDR1 MNHEY, CDR2 SVGAGI.

The V and J genes are TRBV28 and TRBJ2-1; D may match TRBD1 or TRBD2 (5 bases each). This CDR3 comprises 15 residues. Germline values: CDR1 MDHEN, CDR2 SYDVKM. Trimming removed 4 bases from V and 7 bases from J, with 17 bases in between. CDR3 loop: CASSSSGLSTNEQFF. The CDR3 nucleotides read TGTGCCAGCAGTTCGTCGGGGCTCTCTACGAATGAGCAGTTCTTC.

This clone was seen more than once but under ten times. This chain's CDR3 is CASSQLNEQFF. The CDR3 DNA follows: TGCGCCAGCAGCCAACTGAATGAGCAGTTCTTC. The V call is TRBV5-1, the J call TRBJ2-1; D call uncertain. The CDR3 consists of 11 residues. Trimming stripped 4 bases from V and 7 bases from J, with 6 bases between. Germline assignment: CDR1 SGHRS and CDR2 YFSETQ.

J is TRBJ1-2 and V is TRBV4-3; possible D gene TRBD1, 6 bases. V lost 2 bases to trimming and J lost 4 bases, with 8 bases between them. CDR3 length: 13 amino acids. Germline V gene lookup returns CDR1 LGHNA and CDR2 YSLEER. The CDR3 protein is CASSQQGSYGYTF. CDR3 sequence (DNA): TGCGCCAGCAGCCAACAGGGGAGCTATGGCTACACCTTC.

The chain employs TRBV6-5 and TRBJ1-2, with D possibly TRBD1 on 6 matching bases. Trimming stripped 6 bases from V and 2 bases from J, with 13 bases between. Germline loops: CDR1 MNHEY, CDR2 SVGAGI. The CDR3 extends over 14 amino acids. CDR3 bases: TGTGCCAGCAGCCCGACCCAGGGGAACTATGGCTACACCTTC. Its protein is CASSPTQGNYGYTF.

The V call is TRBV12-2, the J call TRBJ2-2. TRBV12-2 is a pseudogene locus. This CDR3 is 18 amino acids long. The CDR3: CASRCIGLERVPTGELFF. CDR3 sequence (DNA): TGTGCAAGTCGCTGTATCGGGCTAGAAAGGGTCCCGACCGGGGAGCTGTTTTTT.

The rearrangement links TRBV9 to TRBJ1-4; no firm D call. The CDR3 totals 15 residues. V was pared by 0 bases and J by 5 bases, with 11 bases between. Germline V gene data show CDR1 as SGDLS and CDR2 as YYNGEE. CDR3 sequence: CASSVGTAYNEKLFF. In DNA form, the CDR3 reads TGTGCCAGCAGCGTAGGTACAGCTTACAATGAAAAACTGTTTTTT.

The V call is TRBV7-9, the J call TRBJ1-2; D call uncertain. Germline assignment: CDR1 SEHNR and CDR2 FQNEAQ (reference sequence). This CDR3 spans 12 amino acids. V lost 5 bases and J 1 base, leaving 5 bases between the germline ends. CDR3 bases: TGTGCCAGCAGCCCCTTTAACTATGGCTACACCTTC. Protein sequence: CASSPFNYGYTF.

CDR3 sequence (DNA): TGTGCCAGTAGTGTTACAGGGGGCACTGAAGCTTTCTTT. Its translation: CASSVTGGTEAFF. The gene calls are TRBV19 and TRBJ1-1; 8 bases fit TRBD1. The CDR3 covers 13 residues. CDR1 LNHDA and CDR2 SQIVND come from the germline V gene (reference sequence). V lost 5 bases, J lost 4 bases, and 3 bases stayed unmatched.

The CDR3 DNA follows: TGTGCCAGCAGCGTATACGGGGCCCCCAAGTACTTC. Translation gives CASSVYGAPKYF. The V gene is TRBV9, the J gene TRBJ2-5, with D perhaps matching TRBD1 or TRBD2 (5 bases each). The germline gives CDR1 SGDLS, CDR2 YYNGEE. The CDR3 totals 12 residues. Trimming cost V 1 base and J 12 bases, with 13 bases left between them. Complete variable domain (other parts from reference TRBV9 and TRBJ2-5): DSGVTQTPKHLITATGQRVTLRCSPRSGDLSVYWYQQSLDQGLQFLIQYYNGEERAKGNILERFSAQQFPDLHSELNLSSLELGDSALYFCASSVYGAPKYFGPGTRLLVL.

For this clone: A junction end diverges from the germline sequence, so it may reflect a read error. The chain carries TRBV7-7 and TRBJ1-3, with unresolved D. There are 15 residues in the CDR3. Germline CDR1 and CDR2: SSHAT and FNYEAQ (reference sequence). The CDR3 protein is CASSVGPGYRNTIYF. CDR3 bases: TGTGCTAGCAGCGTCGGCCCGGGTTATCGAAACACCATATATTTT.

The chain has TRBV6-1 and TRBJ2-7; 14 nucleotides line up with TRBD2. Germline trimming cut 3 bases from V and 12 bases from J; bases unmatched to any gene: 7. Germline CDR1 MNHNS, CDR2 SASEGT. The length of the CDR3 is 14 residues. The CDR3 is CASSDPTSGRATYF. CDR3 bases: TGTGCCAGCAGTGACCCGACTAGCGGGAGGGCCACGTACTTC.